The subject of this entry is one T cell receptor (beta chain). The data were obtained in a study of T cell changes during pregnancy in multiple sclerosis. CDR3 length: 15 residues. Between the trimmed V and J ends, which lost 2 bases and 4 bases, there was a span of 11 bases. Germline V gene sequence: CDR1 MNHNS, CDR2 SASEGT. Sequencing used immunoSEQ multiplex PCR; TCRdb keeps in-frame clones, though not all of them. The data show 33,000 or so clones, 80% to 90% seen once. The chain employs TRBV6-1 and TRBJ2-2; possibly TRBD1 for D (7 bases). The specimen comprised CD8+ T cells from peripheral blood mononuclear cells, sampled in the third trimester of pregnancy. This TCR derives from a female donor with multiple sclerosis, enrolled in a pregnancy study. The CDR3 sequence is CASSEWQGGTGELFF. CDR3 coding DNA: TGTGCCAGCAGTGAATGGCAGGGGGGCACCGGGGAGCTGTTTTTT.